These 29 T cell receptor beta chains were all obtained from the same sample, sequenced in a study of blood T cell repertoires in COVID-19. The table came from immunoSEQ multiplex PCR; TCRdb's copy has only in-frame clones and leaves some out. The sample yields about 140,000 clones, about three quarters seen once. The material sequenced was PBMCs or T cells enriched from blood (not recorded which). These receptors all stem from a woman in her forties or fifties who had recovered from COVID-19.

The chain combines TRBV28 with TRBJ2-3, with D unresolved. V lost 4 bases to trimming and J lost 3 bases, with 8 bases between them. Looked up from germline, CDR1 is MDHEN and CDR2 is SYDVKM. The CDR3 extends over 13 amino acids. The CDR3: CASSYYLTDTQYF. Here the CDR3 DNA reads TGTGCCAGCAGTTACTATTTAACAGATACGCAGTATTTT.

The chain recombines TRBV30 with TRBJ1-1, with D possibly TRBD1 on 6 matching bases. CDR1 and CDR2 from the germline V gene are GTSNPN and SVGIG (reference sequence). Trimming cost V 1 base and J 1 base, with 19 bases left between them. The CDR3 covers 17 residues. CDR3 residues: CAWSAFRTARRNTEAFF. The DNA of the CDR3 is TGTGCCTGGAGTGCTTTCAGGACAGCCCGGCGGAACACTGAAGCTTTCTTT.

This clone is a singleton in its sample. The gene calls are TRBV7-2 and TRBJ1-1; D ambiguous. This CDR3 is built from 15 residues. From germline, CDR1 is SGHTA and CDR2 FQGNSA. V was clipped by 1 base and J by 0 bases, with 9 bases between them. The DNA for the CDR3 is TGTGCCAGCAGCTTAGATATTTCTGTGAACACTGAAGCTTTCTTT. It yields the protein CASSLDISVNTEAFF.

This chain joins TRBV30 and TRBJ1-3; D call uncertain. The ends were cut back, 3 bases at V and 0 bases at J, with 9 bases in the middle. Germline V gene lookup returns CDR1 GTSNPN and CDR2 SVGIG (reference sequence). The CDR3 is 14 amino acids. CDR3 nucleotides: TGTGCCTGGAGCCTCGGAGGCTCTGGAAACACCATATATTTT. Translation gives CAWSLGGSGNTIYF.

This clone was found once. This chain joins TRBV10-3 and TRBJ1-1; D not certain. Deletions cut 7 bases from V and 3 bases from J, with 18 bases between. CDR3 length: 15 amino acids. Looked up from germline, CDR1 is ENHRY and CDR2 is SYGVKD. The CDR3 loop reads CAITRLPSADTEAFF. Written as DNA, the CDR3 is TGTGCCATCACGAGGCTCCCATCGGCGGACACTGAAGCTTTCTTT.

The rearrangement uses TRBV7-9 and TRBJ2-1, with 11 bases matching TRBD2. The germline V gene has CDR1 SEHNR and CDR2 FQNEAQ (reference sequence). The CDR3 has 15 amino acids. V shed 4 bases, J shed 3 bases, and the junction held 2 bases outside the gene matches. The CDR3 protein is CASSSSGGLYNEQFF. CDR3 nucleotides: TGTGCCAGCAGCTCTAGCGGGGGGCTCTACAATGAGCAGTTCTTC.

This clone was observed at least ten times. The chain is built from TRBV18 and TRBJ2-2; 8 bases match TRBD1. The CDR3 sequence is 16 residues long. The V gene's germline CDR1 is KGHSH and CDR2 LQKENI. Losses at the gene ends were 2 bases for V and 4 bases for J; bases not matched to a gene: 6. The CDR3 reads CASSPDDRGPTGELFF. The CDR3 DNA sequence: TGTGCCAGCTCACCAGACGACAGGGGTCCCACCGGGGAGCTGTTTTTT.

The CDR3 bases are TGTGCCTGCGGACAGCTTGAAAAACTGTTTTTT. It yields the protein CACGQLEKLFF. V gene TRBV25-1 combines with J gene TRBJ1-4, with D perhaps TRBD1 (6 bases). This CDR3 comprises 11 residues. Between the trimmed V and J ends, which lost 11 bases and 7 bases, there was a span of 11 bases. Germline V gene data show CDR1 as MGHDK and CDR2 as SYGVNS.

J is TRBJ1-1 and V is TRBV13; no firm D call. Germline V gene lookup returns CDR1 PRHDT and CDR2 FYEKMQ (reference sequence). Trimming took 6 bases from V and 1 from J, leaving 12 bases between them. CDR3 length equals 14 residues. CDR3 amino acids: CASRPTGRNTEAFF. In DNA, the CDR3 is TGTGCCAGCAGGCCCACGGGGAGGAACACTGAAGCTTTCTTT. Supplemented by reference TRBV13 and TRBJ1-1, the full variable domain reads AAGVIQSPRHLIKEKRETATLKCYPIPRHDTVYWYQQGPGQDPQFLISFYEKMQSDKGSIPDRFSAQQFSDYHSELNMSSLELGDSALYFCASRPTGRNTEAFFGQGTRLTVV.

The chain joins TRBV11-2 to TRBJ2-7, with D perhaps matching TRBD1 (6 bases). Germline V gives CDR1 SGHAT, CDR2 FQNNGV. Trimming shortened V by 5 bases and J by 2 bases, and 7 bases separated the two germline ends. The CDR3 spans 12 residues. The CDR3 here is CASSKGAYEQYF. The CDR3 coding sequence is TGTGCCAGCAGCAAGGGGGCCTACGAGCAGTACTTC.

The sample holds many counts of this clone. This chain joins TRBV27 and TRBJ2-5; 12 bases map to TRBD1. The CDR3 totals 16 residues. Trimming removed 5 bases from V and 6 bases from J; junction bases left unmatched: 10. The V gene's germline CDR1 is MNHEY and CDR2 SMNVEV (reference sequence). The chain's CDR3 is CASSTAGTGGRKTQYF. CDR3 nucleotides: TGTGCCAGCAGTACGGCCGGGACAGGGGGCCGAAAGACCCAGTACTTC.

The V call is TRBV7-2, the J call TRBJ2-4; D ambiguous. Germline loops: CDR1 SGHTA, CDR2 FQGNSA. Trimming removed 5 bases from V and 7 bases from J, with 18 bases in between. The CDR3 has 15 amino acids. The DNA for the CDR3 is TGTGCCAGCAGCCTCCCGTTGGTAAGCGAGAACATTCAGTACTTC. Protein sequence: CASSLPLVSENIQYF.

The chain has TRBV21-1 and TRBJ2-1; TRBD2 is the table's D call and was not checked against the DNA. TRBV21-1 corresponds to a pseudogene. This CDR3 has 15 residues. The CDR3 nucleotides read TGTGCCAGCAGCAAAAGGGGACTGGCTACAGGTGAGCAGTTCTTC. Translated: CASSKRGLATGEQFF.

The rearrangement links TRBV7-9 to TRBJ1-6, with D maybe TRBD1 (6 bases). V dropped 3 bases and J dropped 10 bases, with 19 bases sitting between them. The CDR3 length is 16 residues. CDR1 and CDR2 (germline): SEHNR, FQNEAQ (reference sequence). CDR3 bases: TGTGCCAGCAGCTTCGGACAGCCCTCCCTAGGATCACCCCTCCACTTT. The encoded protein is CASSFGQPSLGSPLHF.

This clone was found a few times. The J gene is TRBJ2-5, the V gene TRBV12-3 or TRBV12-4, with 7 bases aligning to TRBD1. J gave up 4 bases and V 10 bases, and 9 bases lay outside the gene matches. The CDR3 contains 13 residues. The CDR3 sequence: CATSRGIVETQYF. In DNA, the CDR3 is TGTGCCACCTCCAGGGGGATTGTAGAGACCCAGTACTTC.

The rearrangement joins TRBV7-9 to TRBJ1-5; D call uncertain. CDR3 length: 16 amino acids. The V end lost 3 bases, the J end lost 0 bases, and 12 bases lay between the germline ends. CDR1 is SEHNR, CDR2 FQNEAQ, per germline (reference sequence). The CDR3, as DNA: TGTGCCAGCAGCTTGGGCAGGCCTTATAGCAATCAGCCCCAGCATTTT. It codes for CASSLGRPYSNQPQHF.

V is TRBV5-1 and J is TRBJ2-7, with 10 bases aligning to TRBD2. The CDR3 runs to 14 residues. The J segment lost 5 bases and the V segment lost 4 bases, leaving 6 bases of the junction unmatched. CDR1 SGHRS and CDR2 YFSETQ come from the germline V gene. The CDR3 here is CASSKTSGQNEQYF. The DNA of the CDR3 is TGCGCCAGCAGCAAGACTAGCGGGCAGAACGAGCAGTACTTC.

The V gene is TRBV7-3, the J gene TRBJ1-6; maybe TRBD1 (5 bases). From germline, CDR1 is SGHTA and CDR2 FQGTGA. Trimming took off 1 base at V and 8 bases at J, with 15 bases between the two ends. This CDR3 has 16 amino acids. The CDR3 loop is CASSLRQGGPDSPLHF. The CDR3, as DNA: TGTGCCAGCAGCTTAAGGCAGGGCGGCCCGGATTCACCCCTCCACTTT.

The count of this clone is one. The rearrangement joins TRBV5-1 to TRBJ1-2, with 9 nucleotides matching TRBD1. This CDR3 has 17 amino acids. With V trimmed by 6 bases and J by 5 bases, 17 bases remained unmatched. CDR1 is SGHRS, CDR2 YFSETQ, per germline. CDR3 in amino acids: CASNRGTGQGSMYGYTF. The DNA of the CDR3 is TGCGCCAGCAACAGAGGGACTGGACAGGGGAGTATGTATGGCTACACCTTC.

For the CDR3, the DNA is TGCAGCGTTGTGAGGCGGGAGGGCATGTTCTTC. Its protein product is CSVVRREGMFF. The rearrangement joins TRBV29-1 to TRBJ2-1; 9 bases fit TRBD2. Trimming at V came to 4 bases and at J to 15 bases, leaving 7 bases not matched to a gene. Germline V lookup: CDR1 SQVTM, CDR2 ANQGSEA. The CDR3 is 11 amino acids.

The sample holds one count of this clone. The gene calls are TRBV19 and TRBJ1-2; weak D call: TRBD1 (6 bases). The CDR3 has 13 residues. V lost 0 bases, J lost 7 bases, and 9 bases lay in between. Germline CDR1 is LNHDA and CDR2 is SQIVND (reference sequence). Here the CDR3 reads CASSIDFRGGYTF. CDR3 nucleotide sequence: TGTGCCAGTAGTATAGACTTCAGGGGTGGCTACACCTTC.

This clone occurred a few times. The gene calls are TRBV21-1 and TRBJ1-1; the table's D call TRBD1 went unverified against the DNA. TRBV21-1 is shown as a pseudogene. The CDR3 totals 16 residues. CDR3 sequence (DNA): TGTGCCAGCAGCAAAGGGTGGAGACAGGGGGGAGGTGAAGCTTTCTTT. Translation: CASSKGWRQGGGEAFF.

V is TRBV6-5 and J is TRBJ1-4, with a possible D match to TRBD1 (5 bases). CDR3 length: 16 residues. Germline CDR1 MNHEY, CDR2 SVGAGI. The ends were cut back, 0 bases at V and 8 bases at J, with 16 bases in the middle. The CDR3 here is CASSYSNGQGGEKLFF. Here the CDR3 DNA reads TGTGCCAGCAGTTACTCGAACGGGCAGGGAGGAGAAAAACTGTTTTTT.

The chain employs TRBV6-5 and TRBJ2-1, with 7 bases that match TRBD2. The CDR3 sequence is 15 residues long. Germline loops: CDR1 MNHEY, CDR2 SVGAGI. V trimming: 6 bases; J trimming: 4 bases; junction bases outside the gene matches: 9. The CDR3 loop is CASRRDYGIYNEQFF. In nucleotides, the CDR3 is TGTGCCAGCAGGAGGGACTACGGGATATACAATGAGCAGTTCTTC.

The chain joins TRBV6-6 to TRBJ1-2, with 7 positions matching TRBD1. CDR3 length: 16 amino acids. V lost 2 bases, J lost 0 bases, and 6 bases stayed unmatched. Germline-derived CDR1 and CDR2 are MNHNY and SVGAGI (reference sequence). CDR3 in amino acids: CASSYGDSFPNYGYTF. The CDR3 coding sequence is TGTGCCAGCAGTTACGGGGACAGTTTTCCTAACTATGGCTACACCTTC.

The rearrangement links TRBV4-2 to TRBJ2-4; TRBD2 agrees at 8 bases. Germline CDR1 and CDR2: LGHNA and YNFKEQ. The J segment lost 0 bases and the V segment lost 0 bases, leaving 10 bases of the junction unmatched. The CDR3 covers 19 residues. The CDR3 reads CASSQDTLAGSEAKNIQYF. The CDR3 DNA sequence: TGTGCCAGCAGCCAAGATACCCTAGCGGGTTCAGAAGCCAAAAACATTCAGTACTTC.

The rearrangement uses TRBV11-2 and TRBJ2-2; D might be TRBD2 (6 bases). The germline V and J ends were trimmed by 1 base and 4 bases, with 10 bases remaining between them. Per the germline V gene, CDR1 is SGHAT and CDR2 is FQNNGV. The length of the CDR3 is 15 residues. The DNA of the CDR3 is TGTGCCAGCAGCTTAGCGGCCGGGAGCACCGGGGAGCTGTTTTTT. Its translation is CASSLAAGSTGELFF.

The chain is built from TRBV9 and TRBJ2-3; 10 bases are a match to TRBD2. CDR1 is SGDLS, CDR2 YYNGEE, per germline. CDR3 length equals 18 residues. V was pared by 0 bases and J by 5 bases, with 12 bases of the junction left unmatched. In nucleotides, the CDR3 is TGTGCCAGCAGCGTAGAGGAGCGGGGGGGCCGGGAAGGAGATACGCAGTATTTT. It specifies CASSVEERGGREGDTQYF. Variable domain in full (rest from reference TRBV9 and TRBJ2-3): DSGVTQTPKHLITATGQRVTLRCSPRSGDLSVYWYQQSLDQGLQFLIQYYNGEERAKGNILERFSAQQFPDLHSELNLSSLELGDSALYFCASSVEERGGREGDTQYFGPGTRLTVL.

J is TRBJ2-2 and V is TRBV7-6; no firm D call. V was cut by 5 bases and J by 6 bases, with 10 bases left in between. CDR3 size: 13 residues. The germline CDR1 and CDR2 sequences are SGHVS and FNYEAQ. CDR3 DNA: TGTGCCAGCAGCCCGCGGCTTGCCGGGGAGCTGTTTTTT. Protein: CASSPRLAGELFF.